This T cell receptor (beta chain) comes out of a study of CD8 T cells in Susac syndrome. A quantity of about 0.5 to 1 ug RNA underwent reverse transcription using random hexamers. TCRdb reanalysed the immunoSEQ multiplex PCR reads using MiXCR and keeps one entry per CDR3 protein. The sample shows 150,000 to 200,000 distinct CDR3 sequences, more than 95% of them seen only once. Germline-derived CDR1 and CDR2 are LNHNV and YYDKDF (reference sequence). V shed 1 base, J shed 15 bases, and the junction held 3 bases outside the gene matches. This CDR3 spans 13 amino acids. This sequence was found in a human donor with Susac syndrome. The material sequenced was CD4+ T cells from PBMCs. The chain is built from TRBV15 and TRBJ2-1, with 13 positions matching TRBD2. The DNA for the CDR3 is TGTGCCACCAGCAGAGCAGGACTAGCGGGGGCGTTCTTC. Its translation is CATSRAGLAGAFF.